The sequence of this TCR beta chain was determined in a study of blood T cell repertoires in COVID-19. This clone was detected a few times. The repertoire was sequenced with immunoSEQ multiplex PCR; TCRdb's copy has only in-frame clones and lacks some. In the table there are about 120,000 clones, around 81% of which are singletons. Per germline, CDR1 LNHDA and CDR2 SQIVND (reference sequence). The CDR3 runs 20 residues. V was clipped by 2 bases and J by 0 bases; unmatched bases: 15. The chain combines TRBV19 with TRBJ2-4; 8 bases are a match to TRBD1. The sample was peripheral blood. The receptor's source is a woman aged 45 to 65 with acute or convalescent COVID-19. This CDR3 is CASSITVDRVVSIAKNIQYF. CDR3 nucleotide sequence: TGTGCCAGTAGTATAACCGTGGACAGGGTAGTTTCAATAGCCAAAAACATTCAGTACTTC.